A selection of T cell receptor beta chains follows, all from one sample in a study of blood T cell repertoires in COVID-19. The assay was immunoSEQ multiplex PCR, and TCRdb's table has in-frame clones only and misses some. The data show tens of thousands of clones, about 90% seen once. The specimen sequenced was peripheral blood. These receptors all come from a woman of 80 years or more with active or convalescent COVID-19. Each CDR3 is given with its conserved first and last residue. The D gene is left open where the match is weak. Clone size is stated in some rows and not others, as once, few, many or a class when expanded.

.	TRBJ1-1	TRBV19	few	TGTGCCAGTAGTACCCTTATGAACACTGAAGCTTTCTTT	CASSTLMNTEAFF
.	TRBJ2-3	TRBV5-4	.	TGTGCCAGCAGCTTAGGGGGAACTAGCACAGATACGCAGTATTTT	CASSLGGTSTDTQYF
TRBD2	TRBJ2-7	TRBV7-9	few	TGTGCCAGCAGCTTATATGGGACTAGCGGGAGGGCCGGCTACGAGCAGTACTTC	CASSLYGTSGRAGYEQYF
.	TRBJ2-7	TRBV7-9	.	TGTGCCAGCAGCTTACGGGGGGACAACTCCTACGAGCAGTACTTC	CASSLRGDNSYEQYF
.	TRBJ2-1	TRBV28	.	TGTGCCAGCAGCACCCACGGTGAGCAGTTCTTC	CASSTHGEQFF
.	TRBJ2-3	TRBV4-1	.	TGCGCCAGCAGCCAAGCCTTAGCGGTGGGCTCAGATACGCAGTATTTT	CASSQALAVGSDTQYF
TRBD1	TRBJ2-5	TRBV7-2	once	TGTGCCAGCAGCAGAGGGACAGGCCTCCAAGAGACCCAGTACTTC	CASSRGTGLQETQYF
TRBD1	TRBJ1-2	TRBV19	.	TGTGCCAGTACCGGGACAGACTATGGCTACACCTTC	CASTGTDYGYTF
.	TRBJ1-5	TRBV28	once	TGTGCCAGCAGTTTAGGAGGGGATAGCAATCAGCCCCAGCATTTT	CASSLGGDSNQPQHF
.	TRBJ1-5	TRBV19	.	TGTGCCAGTAGTCTAGTGGGGCAGATCTATAGCAATCAGCCCCAGCATTTT	CASSLVGQIYSNQPQHF
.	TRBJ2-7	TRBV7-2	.	TGTGCCAGCAGCCCTGGACAGTGGAGCTCCTACGAGCAGTACTTC	CASSPGQWSSYEQYF
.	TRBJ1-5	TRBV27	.	TGTGCCAGCAGTCCTCTAACGACAGGTCCTTATAGCAATCAGCCCCAGCATTTT	CASSPLTTGPYSNQPQHF
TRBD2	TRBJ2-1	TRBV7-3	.	TGTGCCAGCAGCTTCCCCTTGGGACTAGCGGGAGCCCTCGATGAGCAGTTCTTC	CASSFPLGLAGALDEQFF
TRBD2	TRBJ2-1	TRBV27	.	TGTGCCAGCAGTTTATTACTAGCGGGATCCTACAATGAGCAGTTCTTC	CASSLLLAGSYNEQFF
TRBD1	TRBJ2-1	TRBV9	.	TGTGCCAGCAGCGCGAGGGGACAGAGCTCCTACAATGAGCAGTTCTTC	CASSARGQSSYNEQFF
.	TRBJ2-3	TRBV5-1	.	TGCGCCAGCAGCCCCCCATTAGGCACAGATACGCAGTATTTT	CASSPPLGTDTQYF
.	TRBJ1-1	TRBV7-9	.	TGTGCCAGCAGCCCCCGCGCAGGAAACACTGAAGCTTTCTTT	CASSPRAGNTEAFF
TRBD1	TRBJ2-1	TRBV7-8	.	TGTGCCAGCAGCCGGGGACAGAACAATGAGCAGTTCTTC	CASSRGQNNEQFF
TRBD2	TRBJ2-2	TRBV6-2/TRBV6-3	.	TGTGCCAGCAGTGCGGGGGTTTGGTACACCGGGGAGCTGTTTTTT	CASSAGVWYTGELFF
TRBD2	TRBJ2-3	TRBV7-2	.	TGTGCCAGCAGCTCGGGACTAGCGGTGCCAGATACGCAGTATTTT	CASSSGLAVPDTQYF
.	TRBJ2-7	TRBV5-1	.	TGCGCCAGCAGCCTGGGGCAGGGCGACAACGAGCAGTACTTC	CASSLGQGDNEQYF
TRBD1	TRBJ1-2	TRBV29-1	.	TGCAGCGTGGAGGGGGCGTCGGGCTACACCTTC	CSVEGASGYTF
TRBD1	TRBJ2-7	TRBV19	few	TGTGCCAGTAGTATTGGATACAGGGGCCCCCCCTACGAGCAGTACTTC	CASSIGYRGPPYEQYF
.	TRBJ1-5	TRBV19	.	TGTGCCACCTCAGGGACACGACAGCCCCAGCATTTT	CATSGTRQPQHF
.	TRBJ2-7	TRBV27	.	TGTGCCAGCAGTTTCGGGAGAAGAAATGGCGAGCAGTACTTC	CASSFGRRNGEQYF
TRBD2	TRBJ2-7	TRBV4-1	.	TGCGCCAGCAGCCAACTACTAGCGGGAGGGACCTACGAGCAGTACTTC	CASSQLLAGGTYEQYF
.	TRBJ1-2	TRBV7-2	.	TGTGCCAGCACCTTGGGGAGGGGGTTTGAAGGCTATGGCTACACCTTC	CASTLGRGFEGYGYTF
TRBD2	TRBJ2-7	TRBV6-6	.	TGTGCCAGCAGTCTCAGACTAGCGGGATTATCTACGTCCGAGCAGTACTTC	CASSLRLAGLSTSEQYF
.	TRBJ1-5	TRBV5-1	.	TGCGCCAGCAGCTCCGAGGGACACCGCAATCAGCCCCAGCATTTT	CASSSEGHRNQPQHF
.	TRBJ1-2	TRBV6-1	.	TGTGCCAGCAGTGAGGCCGGGGGGCGAGGCTACACCTTC	CASSEAGGRGYTF
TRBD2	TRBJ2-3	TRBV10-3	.	TGTGCCTCCTCCGGGACTAGCATATCTAAGGATACGCAGTATTTT	CASSGTSISKDTQYF
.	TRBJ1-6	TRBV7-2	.	TGTGCCAGCAGCTTGGGGCCTTATAATTCACCCCTCCACTTT	CASSLGPYNSPLHF
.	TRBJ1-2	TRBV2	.	TGTGCCAGCAGTGAAGACAGGTTCTATGGCTACACCTTC	CASSEDRFYGYTF
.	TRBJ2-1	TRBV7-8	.	TGTGCCAGCAGCCCTTACGGGACTCCGAGTGCTGAGCAGTTCTTC	CASSPYGTPSAEQFF
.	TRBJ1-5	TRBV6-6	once	TGTGCCAGCAGTTACCGTGATCAGCCCCAGCATTTT	CASSYRDQPQHF
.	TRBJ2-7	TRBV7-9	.	TGTGCCAGCAGTTCAGATCGTGGGGGGAAGCAGTACTTC	CASSSDRGGKQYF
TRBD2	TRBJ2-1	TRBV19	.	TGTGCCAGTAGTTCTATCGGCGGGAGTGGTTACAATGAGCAGTTCTTC	CASSSIGGSGYNEQFF
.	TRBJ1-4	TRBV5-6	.	TGTGCCAGCAGCTTGCGGGGGGTTAATGAAAAACTGTTTTTT	CASSLRGVNEKLFF
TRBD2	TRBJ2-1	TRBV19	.	TGTGCCAGTAGTCCTAGCCCTGGACTAGCGGGAGGGGTTGAGCAGTTCTTC	CASSPSPGLAGGVEQFF
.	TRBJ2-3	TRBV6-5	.	TGTGCCAGCAGTCCACGAAGGGGGAACACAGATACGCAGTATTTT	CASSPRRGNTDTQYF
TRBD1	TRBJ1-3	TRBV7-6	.	TGTGCCAGCAGCTTGGGGACAGGGAGCGGAAACACCATATATTTT	CASSLGTGSGNTIYF
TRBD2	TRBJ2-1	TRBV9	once	TGTGCCAGCAGCGTAGCGGGGAGGGCCAATGAGCAGTTCTTC	CASSVAGRANEQFF
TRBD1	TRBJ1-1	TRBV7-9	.	TGTGCCAGCAGCTCGGGACAGGGGGCGTCTTCTGAAGCTTTCTTT	CASSSGQGASSEAFF
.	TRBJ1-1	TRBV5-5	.	TGTGCCAGCAGCTTGGGCGTCTTGAACACTGAAGCTTTCTTT	CASSLGVLNTEAFF
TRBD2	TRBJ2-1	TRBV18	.	TGTGCCAGCTCACCACCGATGGCTAGCGGGGGAGGACCGACTCGGAGGCTATCATACAATGAGCAGTTCTTC	CASSPPMASGGGPTRRLSYNEQFF
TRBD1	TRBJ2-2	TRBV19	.	TGTGCCAGTAGGGACAGGGGCACTACCGGGGAGCTGTTTTTT	CASRDRGTTGELFF
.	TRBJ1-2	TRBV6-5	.	TGTGCCAGCAATCCAGGGACACCTCTTTATGGCTACACCTTC	CASNPGTPLYGYTF